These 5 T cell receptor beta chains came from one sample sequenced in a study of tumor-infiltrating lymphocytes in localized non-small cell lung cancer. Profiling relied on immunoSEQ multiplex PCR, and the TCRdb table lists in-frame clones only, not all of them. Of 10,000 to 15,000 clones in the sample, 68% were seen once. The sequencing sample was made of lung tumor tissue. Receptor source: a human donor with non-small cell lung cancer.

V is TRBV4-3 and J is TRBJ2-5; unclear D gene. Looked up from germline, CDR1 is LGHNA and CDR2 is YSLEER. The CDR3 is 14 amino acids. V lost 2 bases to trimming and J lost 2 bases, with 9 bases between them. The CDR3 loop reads CASSQNPGQETQYF. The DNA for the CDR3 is TGCGCCAGCAGCCAAAACCCAGGTCAAGAGACCCAGTACTTC.

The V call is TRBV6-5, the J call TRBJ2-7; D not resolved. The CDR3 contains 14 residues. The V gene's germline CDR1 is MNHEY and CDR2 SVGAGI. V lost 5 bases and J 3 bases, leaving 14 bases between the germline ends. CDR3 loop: CASSKSTPGYEQYF. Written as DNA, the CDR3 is TGTGCCAGCAGTAAGTCCACTCCGGGCTACGAGCAGTACTTC.

CDR3 sequence reads: CASSSHGGNTEAFF. Here the CDR3 DNA reads TGTGCCAGCAGCTCCCATGGAGGGAACACTGAAGCTTTCTTT. The chain combines TRBV7-2 with TRBJ1-1; D not certain. The CDR3 covers 14 residues. The germline V gene has CDR1 SGHTA and CDR2 FQGNSA. Trimming removed 4 bases from V and 1 base from J, with 10 bases in between.

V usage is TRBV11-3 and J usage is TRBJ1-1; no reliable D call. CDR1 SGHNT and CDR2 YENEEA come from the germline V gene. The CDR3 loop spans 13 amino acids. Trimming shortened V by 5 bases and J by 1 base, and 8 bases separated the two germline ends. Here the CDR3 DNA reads TGTGCCAGCAGCCGTCAGGAGAACACTGAAGCTTTCTTT. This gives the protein CASSRQENTEAFF.

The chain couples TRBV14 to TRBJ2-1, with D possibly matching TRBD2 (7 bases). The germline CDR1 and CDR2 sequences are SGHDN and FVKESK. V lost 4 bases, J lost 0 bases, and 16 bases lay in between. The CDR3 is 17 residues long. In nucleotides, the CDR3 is TGTGCCAGCAGCCGAGGGGGGGCGGGGAGCTCCTACAATGAGCAGTTCTTC. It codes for CASSRGGAGSSYNEQFF.